The entry below gives a single T cell receptor beta chain sequence along with its context. These data belong to a study of T cells expressing NK-cell markers. The CDR3 is made up of 12 amino acids. CDR1 and CDR2 from the germline V gene are SQVTM and ANQGSEA. TCRdb reanalyzed the 5' RACE reads and collapses them to one entry per CDR3 protein, without DNA. The sample has about 160,000 distinct CDR3 sequences. The sequence was collected from a woman aged 18-70 years in good health. The rearrangement uses TRBV29-1 and TRBJ1-5. What was sequenced was blood T cells: a sorted CD56 or NKG2C T cell subset, CD4+ or CD8+ T cells, or bulk PBMC T cells (not recorded which). The chain's CDR3 is CSVGGWGQPQHF. The whole variable domain, filled in from reference TRBV29-1 and TRBJ1-5, reads SAVISQKPSRDICQRGTSLTIQCQVDSQVTMMFWYRQQPGQSLTLIATANQGSEATYESGFVIDKFPISRPNLTFSTLTVSNMSPEDSSIYLCSVGGWGQPQHFGDGTRLSIL.